Listed here is a single TCR beta chain. It lacks a known antigen. No base quality values were provided; no much bigger clone lies one nucleotide off. This sample is drawn from a study of human T cells and chemical hapten exposure (dated by TCRdb to the early 2020s). In terms of the full investigation: For sensitization, 2% DPC in acetone was applied to a roughly 2 cm by roughly 2 cm area of upper inner arm skin. Patients additionally received weekly therapeutic DPC doses to the scalp throughout the roughly 25-week study period. Patch testing on the upper back used Finn chambers containing 0.01% DPC, with scoring done after 6 days according to International Contact Dermatitis Research Group standards. Alopecia areata with under or over 50% scalp involvement, alopecia totalis and alopecia universalis were represented in the patient cohort, which was mostly female. Libraries were pooled for sequencing, and variation in per-sample TCR yields was attributed mainly to small differences in library volumes within the pool. Peripheral blood TCR repertoire changes were tracked in vivo in alopecia patients during primary and secondary sensitization to the hapten diphenylcyclopropenone (DPC). Blood samples were taken from patients before sensitization (week 0) and at 2, 6 and about 24 weeks after DPC sensitization. Blood for TCR sequencing was provided by twenty-nine alopecia patients at one to four time points (pre-sensitization, 2, 6 and 24 weeks).

Taken from the germline V gene (reference sequence), the CDR1 and CDR2 loops are SGHNT and YYREEE. Germline trimming: 2 bases from V, 5 bases from J; junction bases outside gene matches: 2. The CDR3 numbers 14 residues from cysteine through phenylalanine. The sequence is cut down to CDR3 DNA, 42 bases in frame from base 1. Study-wide conclusions, independent of this receptor: Compared with pre-sensitization or healthy control sets, expanded TCRs formed significantly more large CDR3 similarity clusters, which is consistent with antigen-driven responses. Repeated subsampling changed both the strength of the expansion versus patch-test correlation and the threshold at which that correlation became significant. Because every patient had alopecia, a presumed autoimmune disease, the patients' immune response might differ from that of healthy individuals. DPC sensitization did not change the number of TCRs with a frequency above 1 in 1000, and there was no evidence of changes in global repertoire structure. Patch test score was positively correlated with the number of PT1 expanded TCRs, with significance at thresholds 8, 16 and 32 but not at 4.

Library creation used RACE. Sequencing took place on a NextSeq 500. During library preparation, unique molecular identifiers were attached to individual cDNA molecules so that TCRs could be counted in a quantitative, reproducible way. For every blood RNA sample, sequencing covered both the TCR alpha and TCR beta chains. The authors processed their data as follows. A median of about 89,000 TCRs per sample was observed, with a range of roughly 23,224 to 750,000. The Decombinator software suite was used to annotate the V, J and CDR3 of the TCR reads. For the PS versus PT1 abundance plots, all samples were subsampled to the same number of TCRs (28,000). TCRs were defined as expanded if absent before sensitization and observed at least eight times at the 2-week time point. TCRdb itself trimmed the public reads at Q25 with fastp, ran MiXCR and retained productive beta chains. Rows with one shared CDR3 protein collapse into an entry with the most common genes and DNA. The V and J calls come from TCRdb's annotation, not from the publication. This sample is represented by approximately 57,000 distinct CDR3 sequences; more than 9% of them were singletons. Of the sample, 8% to 10% is held by the ten largest clones.

What this sample's time point label stands for: pre-sensitization, week 0. The treatment or condition label, read with the paper, signifies: therapeutic diphenylcyclopropenone sensitization with weekly scalp DPC. At each patch-test visit, blood was drawn before the patch test was applied. Patients were considered eligible if aged 18 to 70, diagnosed with alopecia and deemed suitable for DPC therapy, and patients were excluded if pregnant. Total RNA was extracted from unfractionated whole blood collected in Tempus Blood RNA tubes. The V gene is TRBV5-4 and the J gene is TRBJ2-7, with TRBD1 matching 12 junction bases. The sample here was whole blood, taken in connection with sensitization to the hapten diphenylcyclopropenone (DPC). The sequence was collected from a man aged 35 to 55 with alopecia areata. Some clones in this sample may be carry-over from other donors' samples. The DNA reads TGTGCCAGCAGCTTCGGGACAGGGGGCCACGAGCAGTACTTC. It encodes CASSFGTGGHEQYF.